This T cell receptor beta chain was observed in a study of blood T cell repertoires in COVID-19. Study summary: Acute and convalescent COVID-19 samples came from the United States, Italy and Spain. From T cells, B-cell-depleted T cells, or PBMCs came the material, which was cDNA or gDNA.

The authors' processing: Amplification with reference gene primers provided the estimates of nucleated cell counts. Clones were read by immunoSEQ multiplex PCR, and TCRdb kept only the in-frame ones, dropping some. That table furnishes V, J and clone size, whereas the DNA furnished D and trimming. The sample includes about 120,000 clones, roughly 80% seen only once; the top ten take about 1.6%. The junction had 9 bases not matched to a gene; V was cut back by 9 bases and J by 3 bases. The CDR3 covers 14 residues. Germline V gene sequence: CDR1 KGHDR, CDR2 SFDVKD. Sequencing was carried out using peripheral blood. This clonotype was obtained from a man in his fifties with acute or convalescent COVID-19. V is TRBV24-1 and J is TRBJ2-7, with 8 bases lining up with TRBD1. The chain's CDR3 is CATYTTGEGYEQYF. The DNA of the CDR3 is TGTGCCACCTATACGACAGGGGAAGGCTACGAGCAGTACTTC.